Listed below are T cell receptor beta chains from one sample, sequenced in a study of blood T cell repertoires in COVID-19. Measured with immunoSEQ multiplex PCR; TCRdb has only the in-frame clones, and not every one. The profile covers over 250,000 clones, with about nine tenths appearing a single time and 2% to 2.5% taken by the ten largest. Sequenced sample: peripheral blood. The source of these receptors is a man aged 50 to 60 with acute or convalescent COVID-19. CDR3s include the opening cysteine and the closing phenylalanine or tryptophan. The D gene is left open where the match is weak. Clone size is given for some rows only: seen once, a few or many times, or a class if the clone is expanded.

V	length	D	size	J	DNA	CDR3
TRBV30	16	TRBD1	NA	TRBJ1-3	TGTGCCTGGAGTGTACCTCAGGGGGCGATCGGAAACACCATATATTTT	CAWSVPQGAIGNTIYF
TRBV18	15	NA	NA	TRBJ2-6	TGTGCCAGCCCCGGCGGGGCCTCTGGGGCCAACGTCCTGACTTTC	CASPGGASGANVLTF
TRBV23-1	16	NA	once	TRBJ2-1	TGCGCCAGCAGTCAGCCTCAGGGCAGACATTACAATGAGCAGTTCTTC	CASSQPQGRHYNEQFF
TRBV2	15	TRBD1	few	TRBJ2-7	TGTGCCAGCAGTGGACAGGGGAGCTTTACCTACGAGCAGTACTTC	CASSGQGSFTYEQYF
TRBV7-8	15	NA	NA	TRBJ1-5	TGTGCCAGCAGCTTTGGGCAGGGACACGGTCAGCCCCAGCATTTT	CASSFGQGHGQPQHF
TRBV4-1	16	TRBD1	NA	TRBJ1-3	TGCGCCAGCAGCCAATTAGACAGGGCCCCTGGAAACACCATATATTTT	CASSQLDRAPGNTIYF
TRBV7-2	16	NA	NA	TRBJ2-6	TGTGCCAGCAGCTGGGCTTCGGGGTCTGGGGCCAACGTCCTGACTTTC	CASSWASGSGANVLTF
TRBV4-1	14	NA	NA	TRBJ2-2	TGCGCCAGCAGCCAACAAGGGGAAGTCGGGGAGCTGTTTTTT	CASSQQGEVGELFF
TRBV24-1	14	TRBD2	NA	TRBJ2-5	TGTGCCACCAGTGAGGGGGGGGACCAAGAGACCCAGTACTTC	CATSEGGDQETQYF
TRBV3-1/TRBV3-2	12	TRBD1	NA	TRBJ1-1	TGTGCCAGCAGCCGCCGGGACAGTGAAGCTTTCTTT	CASSRRDSEAFF
TRBV7-8	16	NA	NA	TRBJ2-2	TGTGCCAGCAGCCTTCCTTGGGGGCTTAACACCGGGGAGCTGTTTTTT	CASSLPWGLNTGELFF
TRBV7-6	15	TRBD2	NA	TRBJ2-7	TGTGCCAGCAGCTTAGATTGGCGGGGGAGCTACGAGCAGTACTTC	CASSLDWRGSYEQYF
TRBV7-9	13	NA	NA	TRBJ1-5	TGTGCCAGCAGCTTCAGCAGGGATCAGCCCCAGCATTTT	CASSFSRDQPQHF
TRBV7-9	12	NA	NA	TRBJ1-1	TGTGCCAGCAGCTTAGAAACAGCTGAAGCTTTCTTT	CASSLETAEAFF
TRBV19	14	TRBD1	NA	TRBJ1-2	TGTGCCAGTAGTACCTTAAAGGGGGCGCAAGGCTACACCTTC	CASSTLKGAQGYTF
TRBV11-2	18	TRBD2	NA	TRBJ2-3	TGTGCCAGCAGCCTCGGGACTAGCGGGAGCGCTAGCACAGATACGCAGTATTTT	CASSLGTSGSASTDTQYF
TRBV10-3	14	TRBD1	NA	TRBJ1-2	TGTGCCATCAGTGAAGACAGGGCGGCCTATGGCTACACCTTC	CAISEDRAAYGYTF
TRBV5-5	15	TRBD1	NA	TRBJ2-7	TGTGCCAGCAGCTTGGCAGGACAGGGGGTCTACGAGCAGTACTTC	CASSLAGQGVYEQYF
TRBV10-3	14	NA	NA	TRBJ2-1	TGTGCCATCAGTGCTTCAGGGGATTACAATGAGCAGTTCTTC	CAISASGDYNEQFF
TRBV20-1	15	NA	NA	TRBJ1-5	TGCAGTGCTAGTTCGGGTCCCCGGAGAAATCAGCCCCAGCATTTT	CSASSGPRRNQPQHF
TRBV15	17	TRBD1	NA	TRBJ2-3	TGTGCCACCAGCAGGGTGGGTGCGGGACAGGGGCCCGATACGCAGTATTTT	CATSRVGAGQGPDTQYF
TRBV21-1	14	NA	NA	TRBJ2-5	TGTGCCAGCAGCAAAGCAAGGACTAGGGAGACCCAGTACTTC	CASSKARTRETQYF
TRBV5-4	15	TRBD1	NA	TRBJ2-2	TGTGCCAGCAGCCTTTTAGGACAGGGGTCCGGGGAGCTGTTTTTT	CASSLLGQGSGELFF
TRBV6-5	14	NA	NA	TRBJ1-6	TGTGCCAGCAGCCTTAGACAGGTCAGGCCACCCCTCCACTTT	CASSLRQVRPPLHF
TRBV6-5	16	NA	NA	TRBJ2-2	TGTGCCAGCAGTTACTCGAGCCCCTTGAACACCGGGGAGCTGTTTTTT	CASSYSSPLNTGELFF
TRBV5-1	13	NA	NA	TRBJ1-2	TGCGCCAGCAGCTTGATGACGGGCTATGGCTACACCTTC	CASSLMTGYGYTF
TRBV10-1	12	NA	NA	TRBJ1-1	TGCGCCGGGTACCCAGGAGGCACTGAAGCTTTCTTT	CAGYPGGTEAFF